Following are 26 T cell receptor beta chains from one sample sequenced in a study of control samples from healthy donors and cancer patients. Assay: immunoSEQ multiplex PCR; the TCRdb copy retains only in-frame clones and omits some. This table has about 54,000 clones, approximately 96% appearing once. The sequencing sample was made of blood. Receptors were obtained from a woman under 40 in good health.

The chain joins TRBV6-1 to TRBJ1-3, with D maybe TRBD1 (5 bases). Germline V gene sequence: CDR1 MNHNS, CDR2 SASEGT. V shed 3 bases and J shed 0 bases, with 9 bases lying between them. The CDR3 extends over 15 amino acids. The CDR3 coding sequence is TGTGCCAGCAGTGATGGGGGACGCTCTGGAAACACCATATATTTT. Translating it yields CASSDGGRSGNTIYF.

V usage is TRBV21-1 and J usage is TRBJ1-6. TRBV21-1 is a listed pseudogene. The CDR3 extends over 15 amino acids. The CDR3: CASSKDVGPYSPLHF. The DNA of the CDR3 is TGTGCCAGCAGCAAAGATGTAGGGCCTTATTCACCCCTCCACTTT.

The rearrangement uses TRBV6-5 and TRBJ2-1; D tentatively fits TRBD1 or TRBD2 (5 bases each). The CDR3 totals 14 residues. Germline CDR1 is MNHEY and CDR2 is SVGAGI. V was trimmed by 8 bases and J by 3 bases, leaving 14 bases between them. As DNA, the CDR3 is TGTGCCAGCGAGACGGGAAGGGGCTACAATGAGCAGTTCTTC. Its translation is CASETGRGYNEQFF.

This clone has just one count. The chain is built from TRBV5-1 and TRBJ1-1; 7 bases map to TRBD1. CDR3 length equals 16 residues. The V segment lost 1 base and the J segment 3 bases; nucleotides outside the gene matches: 9. The germline V gene encodes CDR1 SGHRS and CDR2 YFSETQ. The CDR3 DNA is TGCGCCAGCAGCTTGAGGGGGCCCCCCGCTGACACTGAAGCTTTCTTT. Translation: CASSLRGPPADTEAFF.

The chain couples TRBV3-1 (or the pseudogene TRBV3-2) to TRBJ1-2; D might be TRBD1 (6 bases). V dropped 4 bases and J dropped 7 bases, with 10 bases sitting between them. Germline CDR1 LGHDT, CDR2 YNNKEL (reference sequence). This CDR3 spans 12 amino acids. The CDR3 sequence is CASSLTGFGYTF. The CDR3 region has the DNA TGTGCCAGCAGCCTTACAGGGTTTGGCTACACCTTC.

The genes are TRBV7-9 and TRBJ2-7, with TRBD1 matching 9 bases. The V and J ends lost 6 bases and 2 bases, in that order; junction bases with no gene match: 8. Germline-derived CDR1 and CDR2 are SEHNR and FQNEAQ (reference sequence). This CDR3 is built from 15 residues. CDR3 sequence: CASSPTGGPPYEQYF. The CDR3 region has the DNA TGTGCCAGCAGTCCCACAGGGGGCCCGCCCTACGAGCAGTACTTC.

With respect to this clone: This sample includes further DNA sequences coding for the same CDR3. V gene TRBV7-3 combines with J gene TRBJ2-1; 15 bases line up with TRBD2. From germline, CDR1 is SGHTA and CDR2 FQGTGA. V lost 4 bases to trimming and J lost 10 bases; unmatched junction nucleotides: 2. The CDR3 sequence is 14 residues long. The CDR3, as DNA: TGTGCCAGCAGCTCTGGACTAGCGGGAGGGGAGCAGTTCTTC. This encodes CASSSGLAGGEQFF.

The chain links TRBV6-2 or TRBV6-3 to TRBJ2-5; D may be TRBD1 (7 bases). The CDR3 covers 14 residues. V lost 2 bases to trimming and J lost 5 bases, with 12 bases between them. Germline CDR1 is MNHEY and CDR2 is SVGEGT. The CDR3 region is CASSYQGGGETQYF. CDR3 in DNA: TGTGCCAGCAGTTACCAGGGGGGTGGTGAGACCCAGTACTTC.

The chain joins TRBV6-5 to TRBJ1-5; D is unclear. V dropped 7 bases and J dropped 7 bases, with 14 bases sitting between them. Looked up from germline, CDR1 is MNHEY and CDR2 is SVGAGI. The CDR3 spans 13 residues. For the CDR3, the DNA is TGTGCCAGCAACTTAGGGCCCGAACAGCCCCAGCATTTT. This sequence encodes CASNLGPEQPQHF.

V is TRBV7-9 and J is TRBJ2-5; D gene unclear. V lost 2 bases and J 2 bases, leaving 9 bases between the germline ends. This CDR3 has 14 residues. CDR1 is SEHNR and CDR2 is FQNEAQ in the germline V gene (reference sequence). For the CDR3, the DNA is TGTGCCAGCAGCTTAATTGGCTATCAAGAGACCCAGTACTTC. Translation: CASSLIGYQETQYF.

The V gene is TRBV7-3, the J gene TRBJ2-1, with 12 bases that match TRBD2. Trimming at V came to 5 bases and at J to 4 bases, leaving 3 bases not matched to a gene. The CDR3 covers 15 residues. From germline, CDR1 is SGHTA and CDR2 FQGTGA. This chain's CDR3 is CASSLGTSGYNEQFF. CDR3 nucleotide sequence: TGTGCCAGCAGCCTCGGGACTAGCGGGTACAATGAGCAGTTCTTC.

The CDR3 sequence is CSAKGQGASYGYTF. CDR3 in DNA: TGCAGCGCTAAGGGGCAGGGGGCCTCCTATGGCTACACCTTC. The gene calls are TRBV29-1 and TRBJ1-2, with 8 bases fitting TRBD1. This CDR3 is 14 amino acids long. CDR1 is SQVTM and CDR2 is ANQGSEA in the germline V gene. The trim removed 7 bases at V and 4 bases at J, leaving 11 bases unmatched.

The V and J genes are TRBV28 and TRBJ2-7; 7 bases agree with TRBD2. The CDR3 length is 13 residues. Germline V lookup: CDR1 MDHEN, CDR2 SYDVKM. The V gene end was trimmed by 6 bases and the J gene end by 2 bases; junction bases not matched to a gene: 4. Here the CDR3 reads CASRPTSAYEQYF. As DNA, the CDR3 is TGTGCCAGCAGGCCCACTAGCGCCTACGAGCAGTACTTC.

Concerning this clone: Other DNA sequences of this sample code for an identical CDR3. The chain has TRBV15 and TRBJ2-7; D may be TRBD1 (6 bases). CDR1 and CDR2 (germline): LNHNV, YYDKDF (reference sequence). Trimming took off 1 base at V and 4 bases at J, with 11 bases between the two ends. This CDR3 is 14 amino acids long. The CDR3 DNA reads TGTGCCACCAGCAGAGCAGGACAGTTTTACGAGCAGTACTTC. The encoded protein is CATSRAGQFYEQYF. Full variable domain (outside the CDR3, taken from reference TRBV15 and TRBJ2-7): DAMVIQNPRYQVTQFGKPVTLSCSQTLNHNVMYWYQQKSSQAPKLLFHYYDKDFNNEADTPDNFQSRRPNTSFCFLDIRSPGLGDTAMYLCATSRAGQFYEQYFGPGTRLTVT.

The genes are TRBV4-1 and TRBJ1-5; D remains unclear. V was cut by 4 bases and J by 7 bases, with 14 bases left in between. From germline, CDR1 is MGHRA and CDR2 YSYEKL. The CDR3 loop spans 14 amino acids. The CDR3 protein is CASSPVEVGQPQHF. Here the CDR3 DNA reads TGCGCCAGCAGCCCCGTGGAGGTAGGACAGCCCCAGCATTTT.

The V call is TRBV7-9, the J call TRBJ2-3; D remains ambiguous. The V end was cut by 5 bases, the J end by 4 bases, with 10 bases between. This CDR3 region has 13 residues. Germline CDR1 and CDR2: SEHNR and FQNEAQ (reference sequence). CDR3 sequence reads: CASSQEVADTQYF. CDR3 DNA sequence: TGTGCCAGCAGCCAAGAGGTCGCAGATACGCAGTATTTT.

V is TRBV18 and J is TRBJ1-4, with 8 positions matching TRBD1. CDR1 and CDR2 from the germline V gene are KGHSH and LQKENI. With V trimmed by 3 bases and J by 8 bases, 8 bases remained unmatched. The CDR3 length is 15 residues. As DNA, the CDR3 is TGTGCCAGCTCACCCCTCGACAGGGGAGGCGAAAAACTGTTTTTT. Translated: CASSPLDRGGEKLFF.

V is TRBV28 and J is TRBJ2-7, with TRBD1 matching over 11 bases. Unmatched junction bases numbered 3, after V lost 10 bases and J lost 4 bases. The germline gives CDR1 MDHEN, CDR2 SYDVKM. This CDR3 region has 12 residues. The CDR3 DNA reads as TGTGCCACCTGGGACAGGGGGTACGAGCAGTACTTC. Amino acid sequence: CATWDRGYEQYF.

This clone was detected only once. The genes are TRBV6-1 and TRBJ2-7, with TRBD1 matching over 8 bases. This CDR3 is 15 amino acids long. After removal of 0 bases from V and 6 bases from J, the junction contained 7 bases not matched to a gene. Germline V CDR1 and CDR2: MNHNS, SASEGT. The CDR3 nucleotides read TGTGCCAGCAGTGAAGCCCTTGGACAGGGCGCCGAGCAGTACTTC. Translated: CASSEALGQGAEQYF.

The V gene is TRBV5-6, the J gene TRBJ2-3, with TRBD2 matching 9 bases. Trimming at V came to 1 base and at J to 3 bases, leaving 6 bases not matched to a gene. The CDR3 runs to 16 residues. Germline CDR1 SGHDT, CDR2 YYEEEE. In nucleotides, the CDR3 is TGTGCCAGCAGCTTGTGGCGGGAGGGCCCAACAGATACGCAGTATTTT. This gives the protein CASSLWREGPTDTQYF.

The CDR3 nucleotides read TGTGCCAGCAGCCCCCATGGACTGGAGGGCTACACCTTC. Translating it yields CASSPHGLEGYTF. The chain combines TRBV5-6 with TRBJ1-2; D not certain. Looked up from germline, CDR1 is SGHDT and CDR2 is YYEEEE. CDR3 length: 13 residues. Trimming shortened V by 4 bases and J by 8 bases, and 15 bases separated the two germline ends.

The genes are TRBV6-1 and TRBJ1-5; unclear D gene. Per the germline V gene, CDR1 is MNHNS and CDR2 is SASEGT. Deletions cut 3 bases from V and 4 bases from J, with 4 bases between. The CDR3 spans 12 residues. The CDR3 is CASSDGNQPQHF. The CDR3 DNA sequence: TGTGCCAGCAGTGATGGAAATCAGCCCCAGCATTTT.

V gene TRBV2 combines with J gene TRBJ1-2, with D unresolved. V gave up 7 bases and J gave up 3 bases, with 12 bases separating them. The V gene's germline CDR1 is SNHLY and CDR2 FYNNEI. The CDR3 extends over 13 amino acids. CDR3 protein: CASTDGFYYGYTF. DNA for the CDR3: TGTGCCAGCACTGACGGGTTCTACTATGGCTACACCTTC.

The J gene is TRBJ2-5, the V gene TRBV25-1; 12 bases match TRBD2. The trim removed 5 bases at V and 1 base at J, leaving 2 bases unmatched. CDR1 MGHDK and CDR2 SYGVNS come from the germline V gene. The CDR3 consists of 15 residues. This CDR3 is CASSLAGGSQETQYF. CDR3 sequence (DNA): TGTGCCAGCAGTCTAGCGGGGGGGTCCCAAGAGACCCAGTACTTC.

This sequence joins TRBV4-2 and TRBJ2-6; D may be TRBD1 (6 bases). The V end was cut by 1 base, the J end by 0 bases, with 16 bases between. From germline, CDR1 is LGHNA and CDR2 YNFKEQ. This CDR3 comprises 19 residues. For the CDR3, the DNA is TGTGCCAGCAGCCAAGTCGTTCCCCGGACAGACTCTGGGGCCAACGTCCTGACTTTC. It encodes CASSQVVPRTDSGANVLTF.

This rearrangement joins TRBV7-2 to TRBJ1-1, with 7 bases fitting TRBD1. Germline V gene sequence: CDR1 SGHTA, CDR2 FQGNSA. The CDR3 extends over 13 amino acids. V dropped 5 bases and J dropped 1; count of bases not matched to a gene: 1. The CDR3 sequence is CASSRTGNTEAFF. The CDR3 DNA is TGTGCCAGCAGCCGGACAGGGAACACTGAAGCTTTCTTT. Using reference TRBV7-2 and TRBJ1-1 for the parts outside the CDR3, the full variable domain is GAGVSQSPSNKVTEKGKDVELRCDPISGHTALYWYRQSLGQGLEFLIYFQGNSAPDKSGLPSDRFSAERTGGSVSTLTIQRTQQEDSAVYLCASSRTGNTEAFFGQGTRLTVV.